This T cell receptor beta chain is from a study of blood T cell repertoires in COVID-19. Authors' processing steps: Estimation of nucleated cell counts was performed using reference gene primer amplification. Measured with immunoSEQ multiplex PCR; TCRdb has only the in-frame clones, and not every one. The D gene and trimming were derived from the DNA, and the V and J assignments and clone size from that table. Of tens of thousands of clones listed, 88% are singletons. This clone was seen more than once but under ten times. From germline, CDR1 is LGHNA and CDR2 YSLEER. Trimming took 1 base from V and 2 from J, leaving 12 bases between them. This CDR3 contains 16 residues.

The clonotype comes from a human donor with active COVID-19. The donor label of this sample is uncertain. This chain connects TRBV4-3 to TRBJ2-1; weak D call: TRBD2 (6 bases). The material sequenced was peripheral blood. The chain's CDR3 is CASSQVGGTPYNEQFF. CDR3 DNA sequence: TGCGCCAGCAGCCAAGTCGGCGGGACCCCCTACAATGAGCAGTTCTTC.